This TCR beta chain is from a study of immune heterogeneity within non-small cell lung tumors. Study-wide findings and caveats: Local T-cell clonality was recorded as moderately but significantly correlated with local tumor mutational burden, with R roughly 0.35.

The template for each sample was approximately 600 ng of genomic DNA, which had been extracted from bulk tumor tissue. Multiple biopsies spaced far apart were taken from each primary tumor during surgery. Undergoing curative surgery were patients whose non-small cell lung cancer was untreated and newly diagnosed. By proportion, this clonotype is medium-sized. Its target is unknown. Amplification of TCR beta CDR3 was performed by multiplex PCR with 32 V and 13 J primers. TCRdb reprocessed the multiplex PCR reads via MiXCR and lists one record per CDR3 protein. The data show thousands of distinct CDR3 sequences, with more than 25% seen just once and over 9% held by the top ten. The source is a man in his 60s with non-small cell lung cancer. Input material: lung tumor tissue.

The chain's CDR3 is CASSKAGTGNEKLFF. The CDR3 nucleotides are TGTGCCAGCAGCAAGGCCGGGACAGGCAATGAAAAACTGTTTTTT. The J gene is TRBJ1-4, the V gene TRBV3-1; 8 bases are a match to TRBD1. Germline-derived CDR1 and CDR2 are LGHDT and YNNKEL (reference sequence). The V and J ends lost 5 bases and 5 bases, in that order; junction bases with no gene match: 7. The CDR3 extends over 15 amino acids.